The rows below give T cell receptor beta chains drawn from one sample of a study of Graves' ophthalmopathy and Graves' hyperthyroidism. Via MiXCR, TCRdb re-called the multiplex PCR reads, giving one row per CDR3 protein. The table lists over a million distinct CDR3 sequences, about 35% of them singletons, with 11% in the top ten. Sequenced input: peripheral blood or thyroid tissue (not recorded which). These receptors originate from an adult man with Graves' hyperthyroidism. Each CDR3 is given with its conserved first and last residue. Each record gives: clone size, D gene, CDR3 length, J gene, V gene, CDR3 protein, CDR3 DNA. D genes are given only for firm matches. Not all rows give a size; the values are once, few, many and, for expanded clones, a class.

clone size: -; D gene: TRBD1; CDR3 length: 12; J gene: TRBJ1-2; V gene: TRBV20-1; CDR3 protein: CSGRAGGHGYTF; CDR3 DNA: TGCAGTGGTAGGGCAGGGGGTCATGGCTACACCTTC
clone size: -; D gene: TRBD2; CDR3 length: 16; J gene: TRBJ2-6; V gene: TRBV27; CDR3 protein: CASRPGLAAGANVLTF; CDR3 DNA: TGTGCCAGCAGACCGGGACTAGCTGCTGGGGCCAACGTCCTGACTTTC
clone size: -; D gene: -; CDR3 length: 13; J gene: TRBJ1-2; V gene: TRBV7-3; CDR3 protein: CASSTQAGYDYTF; CDR3 DNA: TGTGCCAGCAGCACCCAAGCGGGATATGACTACACCTTC
clone size: many; D gene: -; CDR3 length: 13; J gene: TRBJ1-5; V gene: TRBV2; CDR3 protein: CASRLHPNQPQHF; CDR3 DNA: TGTGCCAGCAGGCTACACCCCAATCAGCCCCAGCATTTT
clone size: -; D gene: -; CDR3 length: 14; J gene: TRBJ1-2; V gene: TRBV5-1; CDR3 protein: CASSSFGTGYGYTF; CDR3 DNA: TGCGCCAGCAGCTCGTTTGGGACGGGCTATGGCTACACCTTC
clone size: many; D gene: -; CDR3 length: 13; J gene: TRBJ2-7; V gene: TRBV20-1; CDR3 protein: CSAEGGGQYEQYF; CDR3 DNA: TGCAGTGCCGAAGGGGGAGGGCAATACGAGCAGTACTTC
clone size: -; D gene: -; CDR3 length: 13; J gene: TRBJ1-1; V gene: TRBV6-5; CDR3 protein: CASSRYGDTEAFF; CDR3 DNA: TGTGCCAGCAGTCGATATGGGGACACTGAAGCTTTCTTT
clone size: -; D gene: TRBD2; CDR3 length: 15; J gene: TRBJ2-2; V gene: TRBV12-3/TRBV12-4; CDR3 protein: CASSTASGGSGELFF; CDR3 DNA: TGTGCCAGCAGTACAGCTAGCGGGGGATCTGGGGAGCTGTTTTTT
clone size: few; D gene: TRBD1; CDR3 length: 14; J gene: TRBJ1-1; V gene: TRBV3-1; CDR3 protein: CASTSGTENTEAFF; CDR3 DNA: TGTGCCAGCACCAGTGGGACAGAGAACACTGAAGCTTTCTTT
clone size: -; D gene: -; CDR3 length: 15; J gene: TRBJ1-4; V gene: TRBV6-6; CDR3 protein: CASSHGTDSWEKLFF; CDR3 DNA: TGTGCCAGCAGTCACGGGACCGACAGTTGGGAAAAACTGTTTTTT